Listed below are T cell receptor beta chains from one sample, sequenced in a study of cytomegalovirus exposure and HLA in healthy donors. Measured with immunoSEQ multiplex PCR; TCRdb has only the in-frame clones, and not every one. This repertoire includes some 76,000 clones. Sequenced sample: PBMCs. The source is a middle-aged man in good health and CMV-seronegative. Each CDR3 is given with its conserved first and last residue. Fields, in order: V gene, D gene, J gene, CDR3 protein, CDR3 DNA. D genes are given only for firm matches.

>TRBV18|TRBD2|TRBJ2-7
CASSLNGGGYEQYF
TGTGCCAGCTCACTCAACGGCGGGGGCTACGAGCAGTACTTC
>TRBV10-3|NA|TRBJ2-1
CAISERGAEQFF
TGTGCCATCAGTGAGCGGGGGGCTGAGCAGTTCTTC
>TRBV4-2|TRBD1|TRBJ1-5
CASSQDGTVTDSNQPQHF
TGTGCCAGCAGCCAAGACGGGACAGTTACCGATAGCAATCAGCCCCAGCATTTT
>TRBV5-1|NA|TRBJ1-1
CASSLDVRRNTEAFF
TGCGCCAGCAGCTTGGATGTCAGAAGAAACACTGAAGCTTTCTTT
>TRBV19|NA|TRBJ2-3
CASSIGPVFSTDTQYF
TGTGCCAGTAGTATAGGGCCAGTTTTTAGCACAGATACGCAGTATTTT
>TRBV13|NA|TRBJ1-1
CASSAEGDRNTEAFF
TGTGCCAGCAGCGCAGAGGGGGATCGGAACACTGAAGCTTTCTTT
>TRBV6-5|TRBD1|TRBJ1-4
CASSRGTAEKLFF
TGTGCCAGCAGTAGGGGGACAGCTGAAAAACTGTTTTTT
>TRBV7-9|NA|TRBJ1-2
CASSLAKRVTF
TGTGCCAGCAGCTTAGCGAAGCGGGTTACCTTC
>TRBV11-2|NA|TRBJ1-2
CASSTRAREMLGYTF
TGTGCCAGCAGCACCCGAGCCCGGGAAATGCTCGGCTACACCTTC
>TRBV4-2|NA|TRBJ1-5
CASSQEGQGQPQHF
TGTGCCAGCAGCCAAGAGGGCCAGGGTCAGCCCCAGCATTTT
>TRBV6-5|NA|TRBJ1-5
CASSYGGSNQPQHF
TGTGCCAGCAGTTACGGGGGGAGCAATCAGCCCCAGCATTTT
>TRBV27|TRBD1|TRBJ2-7
CASSVYRDREVWWEQYF
TGTGCCAGCAGTGTATACCGGGACAGGGAGGTGTGGTGGGAGCAGTACTTC
>TRBV4-1|TRBD1|TRBJ1-2
CASSAGQNYGYTF
TGCGCCAGCAGCGCGGGACAGAACTATGGCTACACCTTC
>TRBV7-2|TRBD1|TRBJ1-1
CASSLAGQYEAFF
TGTGCCAGCAGCTTAGCGGGACAGTATGAAGCTTTCTTT
>TRBV4-3|TRBD2|TRBJ2-7
CASSPRRAGGYEQYF
TGCGCCAGCAGCCCACGACGGGCGGGGGGCTACGAGCAGTACTTC
>TRBV4-1|NA|TRBJ2-3
CASSQKAPPAAITDTQYF
TGCGCCAGCAGCCAAAAGGCCCCCCCCGCGGCCATCACAGATACGCAGTATTTT
>TRBV10-3|TRBD1|TRBJ1-1
CAISATTGGLLGAFF
TGTGCCATCAGTGCCACGACAGGGGGTCTGCTTGGAGCTTTCTTT
>TRBV9|NA|TRBJ2-2
CASSVVSSTGELFF
TGTGCCAGCAGCGTAGTCTCGTCGACCGGGGAGCTGTTTTTT
>TRBV15|NA|TRBJ1-1
CATSRDLPSRGTEAFF
TGTGCCACCAGCAGAGATCTCCCCTCTCGGGGCACTGAAGCTTTCTTT
>TRBV29-1|NA|TRBJ2-5
CSVEGGSRVQYF
TGCAGCGTTGAAGGAGGGAGTCGCGTGCAGTACTTC
>TRBV4-3|NA|TRBJ2-7
CASSQDSISSYEQYF
TGCGCCAGCAGCCAAGATAGCATAAGCTCCTACGAGCAGTACTTC
>TRBV25-1|TRBD1|TRBJ2-5
CASSETGGRVKTQYF
TGTGCCAGCAGTGAGACAGGGGGCAGAGTAAAGACCCAGTACTTC
>TRBV7-2|NA|TRBJ2-3
CASTRADTQYF
TGTGCCAGCACTCGGGCAGATACGCAGTATTTT
>TRBV7-8|TRBD2|TRBJ2-1
CASSLRRGLDYEQFF
TGTGCCAGCAGCTTAAGGAGGGGACTAGACTATGAGCAGTTCTTC
>TRBV27|TRBD1|TRBJ2-7
CASSPMGQEIYEQYF
TGTGCCAGCAGTCCTATGGGACAGGAAATCTACGAGCAGTACTTC
>TRBV29-1|NA|TRBJ1-2
CSVLRGQLNYGYTF
TGCAGCGTTTTAAGAGGACAGTTGAACTATGGCTACACCTTC
>TRBV5-1|NA|TRBJ2-2
CASSGGAGGVTGELFF
TGCGCCAGCAGCGGGGGGGCCGGGGGAGTCACCGGGGAGCTGTTTTTT
>TRBV11-3|NA|TRBJ2-2
CASSLGGNTGELFF
TGTGCCAGCAGCTTAGGCGGAAACACCGGGGAGCTGTTTTTT
>TRBV19|TRBD1|TRBJ1-2
CASSTRQGSGYTF
TGTGCCAGTAGTACGCGACAGGGATCGGGCTACACCTTC
>TRBV30|NA|TRBJ1-5
CAWSGGSNQPQHF
TGTGCCTGGAGTGGCGGAAGCAATCAGCCCCAGCATTTT
>TRBV11-2|TRBD2|TRBJ2-5
CASSLDRLAVAGAQYF
TGTGCCAGCAGCTTAGATCGGCTAGCGGTTGCCGGGGCCCAGTACTTC
>TRBV5-1|TRBD2|TRBJ2-7
CASSPGLAGGNEQYF
TGCGCCAGCAGCCCGGGACTAGCGGGAGGTAACGAGCAGTACTTC
>TRBV4-3|TRBD2|TRBJ2-3
CASSQGTSGGYTQYF
TGCGCCAGCAGCCAAGGGACTAGCGGGGGGTATACGCAGTATTTT
>TRBV19|TRBD2|TRBJ2-5
CASSPGLAGLQETQYF
TGTGCCAGTAGTCCCGGACTAGCGGGGTTACAAGAGACCCAGTACTTC
>TRBV4-3|NA|TRBJ2-7
CASSHGRRDSKYEQYF
TGCGCCAGCAGCCACGGACGTAGGGACTCTAAATACGAGCAGTACTTC
>TRBV18|TRBD1|TRBJ1-2
CASSPLGTATNYGYTF
TGTGCCAGCTCACCTCTTGGGACAGCCACTAACTATGGCTACACCTTC
>TRBV6-6|TRBD1|TRBJ1-2
CASLGTANYGYTF
TGTGCCAGCCTTGGGACAGCCAACTATGGCTACACCTTC
>TRBV12-2|NA|TRBJ2-7
CASRLKTIGVEGEQYF
TGTGCAAGTCGCCTAAAAACAATCGGGGTTGAGGGCGAGCAGTACTTC